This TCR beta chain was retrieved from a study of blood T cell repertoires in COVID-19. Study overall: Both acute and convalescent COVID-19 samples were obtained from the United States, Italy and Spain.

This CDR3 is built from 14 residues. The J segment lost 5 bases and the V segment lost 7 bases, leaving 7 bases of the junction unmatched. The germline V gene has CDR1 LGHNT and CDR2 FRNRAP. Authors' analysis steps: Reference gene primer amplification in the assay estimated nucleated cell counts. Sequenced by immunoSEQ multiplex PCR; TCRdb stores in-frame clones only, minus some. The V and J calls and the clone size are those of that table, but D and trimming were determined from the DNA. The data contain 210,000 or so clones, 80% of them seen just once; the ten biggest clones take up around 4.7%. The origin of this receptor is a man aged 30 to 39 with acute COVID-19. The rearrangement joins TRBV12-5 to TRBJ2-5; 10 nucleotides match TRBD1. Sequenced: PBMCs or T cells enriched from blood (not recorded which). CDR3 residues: CASDRGQGLETQYF. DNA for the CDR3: TGTGCTAGTGACCGGGGACAGGGGCTGGAGACCCAGTACTTC.